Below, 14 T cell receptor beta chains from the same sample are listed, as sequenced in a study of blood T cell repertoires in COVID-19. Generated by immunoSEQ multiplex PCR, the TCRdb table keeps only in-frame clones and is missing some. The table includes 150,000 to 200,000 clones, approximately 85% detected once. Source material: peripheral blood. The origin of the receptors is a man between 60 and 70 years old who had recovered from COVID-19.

CDR3 sequence: CASRAGTGVEKLFF. The CDR3 coding sequence is TGCGCCAGCAGGGCCGGGACAGGGGTCGAAAAACTGTTTTTT. The chain employs TRBV5-1 and TRBJ1-4; 10 bases line up with TRBD1. Trimming at V came to 5 bases and at J to 8 bases, leaving 6 bases not matched to a gene. Germline V CDR1 and CDR2: SGHRS, YFSETQ. The CDR3 runs 14 residues.

CDR3 sequence reads: CASSLGTGAETEAFF. DNA of the CDR3: TGTGCCAGCAGCTTGGGGACAGGGGCGGAAACTGAAGCTTTCTTT. The chain uses TRBV7-2 and TRBJ1-1, with 10 bases aligning to TRBD1. This CDR3 contains 15 residues. CDR1 SGHTA and CDR2 FQGNSA come from the germline V gene. J gave up 5 bases and V 3 bases, and 6 bases lay outside the gene matches.

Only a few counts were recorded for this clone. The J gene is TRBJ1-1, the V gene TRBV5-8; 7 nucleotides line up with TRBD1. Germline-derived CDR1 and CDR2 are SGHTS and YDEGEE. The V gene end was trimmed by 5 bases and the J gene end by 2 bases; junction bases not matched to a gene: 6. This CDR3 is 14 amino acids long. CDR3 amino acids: CASRSDRVNTEAFF. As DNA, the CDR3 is TGTGCCAGCAGATCAGACAGGGTTAACACTGAAGCTTTCTTT. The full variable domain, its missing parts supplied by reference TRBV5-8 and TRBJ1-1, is EAGVTQSPTHLIKTRGQQATLRCSPISGHTSVYWYQQALGLGLQFLLWYDEGEERNRGNFPPRFSGRQFPNYSSELNVNALELEDSALYLCASRSDRVNTEAFFGQGTRLTVV.

The CDR3 protein is CASSITGGYTDTQYF. The CDR3 DNA follows: TGTGCCAGTAGTATAACCGGGGGATACACAGATACGCAGTATTTT. The chain couples TRBV19 to TRBJ2-3; perhaps TRBD2 as D (6 bases). Trimming stripped 2 bases from V and 2 bases from J, with 11 bases between. Germline assignment: CDR1 LNHDA and CDR2 SQIVND (reference sequence). The CDR3 totals 15 residues.

CDR3 DNA: TGTGCCAGCAGCCAAACATTCACCAATGGCTACACCTTC. It translates to CASSQTFTNGYTF. The chain uses TRBV14 and TRBJ1-2, with unresolved D. V dropped 2 bases and J dropped 6 bases, with 10 bases sitting between them. The length of the CDR3 is 13 residues. In germline, CDR1 is SGHDN, CDR2 FVKESK.

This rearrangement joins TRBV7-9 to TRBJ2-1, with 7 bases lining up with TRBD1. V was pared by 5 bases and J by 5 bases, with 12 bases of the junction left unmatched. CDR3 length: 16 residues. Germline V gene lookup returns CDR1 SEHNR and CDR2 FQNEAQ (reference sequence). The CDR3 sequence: CASSTLQGSIDNEQFF. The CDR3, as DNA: TGTGCCAGCAGCACTTTACAGGGGAGCATAGACAATGAGCAGTTCTTC.

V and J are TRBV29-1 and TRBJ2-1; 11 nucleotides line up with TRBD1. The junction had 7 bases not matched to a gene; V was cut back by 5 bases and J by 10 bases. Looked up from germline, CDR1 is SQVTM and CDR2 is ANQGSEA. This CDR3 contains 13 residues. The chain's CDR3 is CSVPGQGVKEQFF. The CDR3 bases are TGCAGCGTTCCGGGACAGGGGGTTAAGGAGCAGTTCTTC.

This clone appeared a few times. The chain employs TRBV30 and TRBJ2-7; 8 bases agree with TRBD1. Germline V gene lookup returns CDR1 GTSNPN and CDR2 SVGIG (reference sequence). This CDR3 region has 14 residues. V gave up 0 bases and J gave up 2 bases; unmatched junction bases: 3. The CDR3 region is CAWSVSGGAYEQYF. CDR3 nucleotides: TGTGCCTGGAGTGTATCAGGGGGCGCCTACGAGCAGTACTTC.

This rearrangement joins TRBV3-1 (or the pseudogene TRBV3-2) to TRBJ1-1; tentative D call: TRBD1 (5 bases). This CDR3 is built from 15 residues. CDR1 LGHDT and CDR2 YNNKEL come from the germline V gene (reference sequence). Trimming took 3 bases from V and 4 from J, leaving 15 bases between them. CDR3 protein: CASSHLGTKGTEAFF. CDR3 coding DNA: TGTGCCAGCAGCCACCTCGGGACTAAGGGCACTGAAGCTTTCTTT.

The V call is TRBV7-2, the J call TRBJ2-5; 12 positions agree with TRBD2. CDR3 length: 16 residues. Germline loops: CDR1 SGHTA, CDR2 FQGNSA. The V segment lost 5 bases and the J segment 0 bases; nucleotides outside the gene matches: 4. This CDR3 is CASSATSGGHQETQYF. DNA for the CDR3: TGTGCCAGCAGCGCCACTAGCGGGGGGCACCAAGAGACCCAGTACTTC.

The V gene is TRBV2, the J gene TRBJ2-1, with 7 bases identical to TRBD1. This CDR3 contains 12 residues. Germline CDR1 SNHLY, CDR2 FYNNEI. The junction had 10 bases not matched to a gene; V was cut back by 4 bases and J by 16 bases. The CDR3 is CASSVEGAPTFF. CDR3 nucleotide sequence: TGTGCCAGCAGTGTTGAGGGGGCCCCTACTTTCTTC.

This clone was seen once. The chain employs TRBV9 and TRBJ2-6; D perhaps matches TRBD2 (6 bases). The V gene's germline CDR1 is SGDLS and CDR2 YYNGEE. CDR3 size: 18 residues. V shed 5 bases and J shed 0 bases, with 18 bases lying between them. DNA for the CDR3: TGTGCCAGCAGGGATTTGGCGGGGAGCCGCTCTGGGGCCAACGTCCTGACTTTC. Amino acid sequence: CASRDLAGSRSGANVLTF. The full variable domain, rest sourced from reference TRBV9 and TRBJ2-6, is DSGVTQTPKHLITATGQRVTLRCSPRSGDLSVYWYQQSLDQGLQFLIQYYNGEERAKGNILERFSAQQFPDLHSELNLSSLELGDSALYFCASRDLAGSRSGANVLTFGAGSRLTVL.

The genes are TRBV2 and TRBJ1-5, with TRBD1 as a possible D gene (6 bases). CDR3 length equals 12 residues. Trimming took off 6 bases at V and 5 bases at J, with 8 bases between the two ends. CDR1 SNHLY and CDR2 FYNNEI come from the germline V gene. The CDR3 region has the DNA TGTGCCAGCAGCCACAGGGATCAGCCCCAGCATTTT. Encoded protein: CASSHRDQPQHF.

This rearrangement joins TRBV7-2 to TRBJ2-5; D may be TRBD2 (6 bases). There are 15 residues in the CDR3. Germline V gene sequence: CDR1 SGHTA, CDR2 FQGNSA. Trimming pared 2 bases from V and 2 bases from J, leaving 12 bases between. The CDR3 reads CASSLRASEQETQYF. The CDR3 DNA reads TGTGCCAGCAGCTTAAGGGCTAGCGAGCAAGAGACCCAGTACTTC.